Listed below are T cell receptor beta chains from one sample, sequenced in a study of cytomegalovirus exposure and HLA in healthy donors. The method was immunoSEQ multiplex PCR; TCRdb's version includes in-frame clones alone and lacks a portion of them. This table has 95,000 to 130,000 clones, 79% appearing once. The material sequenced was PBMCs. These receptors came from a man between 25 and 39 years old in good health and CMV-seropositive. Each CDR3 is given with its conserved first and last residue. D genes are given only for firm matches. Some rows mark clone size as missing; the rest say once, few, many or name a class of expanded clone.

d_gene	v_gene	abundance	j_gene	CDR3aa	CDR3nt
NA	TRBV2	NA	TRBJ1-1	CASSDYEGKAAFF	TGTGCCAGCAGTGATTACGAGGGAAAGGCAGCTTTCTTT
TRBD2	TRBV29-1	NA	TRBJ2-3	CSVGASGFDTQYF	TGCAGCGTAGGGGCTAGCGGGTTCGATACGCAGTATTTT
NA	TRBV7-3	NA	TRBJ2-7	CASSLDRAREQYF	TGTGCCAGCAGCTTAGACCGTGCTAGGGAGCAGTACTTC
NA	TRBV5-8	NA	TRBJ2-7	CASSRRGPYEQYF	TGTGCCAGCAGCCGGAGGGGGCCCTACGAGCAGTACTTC
NA	TRBV28	NA	TRBJ1-5	CASRPARTYSNQPQHF	TGTGCCAGCAGACCGGCCAGGACTTATAGCAATCAGCCCCAGCATTTT
TRBD1	TRBV28	NA	TRBJ1-5	CASSRGQGFQPQHF	TGTGCCAGCAGCCGGGGACAGGGGTTCCAGCCCCAGCATTTT
NA	TRBV7-6	NA	TRBJ2-5	CASSFVETQYF	TGTGCCAGCAGCTTCGTGGAGACCCAGTACTTC
NA	TRBV18	NA	TRBJ2-7	CASSPGMIYEQYF	TGTGCCAGCTCACCGGGCATGATCTACGAGCAGTACTTC
TRBD2	TRBV4-1	NA	TRBJ2-3	CASSFRLAGSTDTQYF	TGCGCCAGCAGCTTCCGACTAGCGGGGAGCACAGATACGCAGTATTTT
NA	TRBV6-5	NA	TRBJ2-7	CASSFPFRRGLNEQYF	TGTGCCAGCAGTTTCCCCTTCCGACGGGGGTTGAACGAGCAGTACTTC
TRBD2	TRBV4-3	NA	TRBJ2-7	CASSQSVGGPLEQYF	TGCGCCAGCAGCCAATCCGTGGGAGGGCCTCTCGAGCAGTACTTC
TRBD2	TRBV10-3	NA	TRBJ2-1	CAISDFAGGEEQFF	TGTGCCATCAGTGATTTTGCGGGGGGGGAGGAGCAGTTCTTC
NA	TRBV7-2	once	TRBJ2-7	CASSLVTAYEQYF	TGTGCCAGCAGCTTAGTGACAGCCTACGAGCAGTACTTC
TRBD1	TRBV30	once	TRBJ2-3	CAWSPGQGGGDTQYF	TGTGCCTGGAGTCCTGGACAGGGGGGAGGAGATACGCAGTATTTT